This record covers a single T cell receptor (beta chain). Its antigen has not been determined. Base qualities are not at hand, and no much larger clone is one base apart. This specimen belongs to a study of CD8+ T cells in alopecia areata (dated by TCRdb to the late 2010s). General notes on the study: Treated patients were enrolled in an open-label pilot trial of oral tofacitinib, 5 to 10 mg twice daily, for moderate-to-severe alopecia areata. Patients on tofacitinib were biopsied at baseline and after 4 and 24 weeks of treatment, and several of the patients also had a later scalp biopsy. Tofacitinib was administered for 6 to 18 months, and 6 months of follow-up off drug were then conducted to assess delayed response and recurrence. To study T cell clonal expansion in alopecia areata, the researchers applied high-throughput TCRbeta sequencing to both the C3H/HeJ mouse model and human patients. TCRbeta CDR3 regions were amplified by immunoSEQ multiplex PCR using 35 Vbeta forward and 13 Jbeta reverse primers. RNA came from the PAXgene miRNA kit for fixed scalp, the miRNeasy kit for PBMCs, and the RNeasy kit for mouse skin. For the treated patients, the SALT score, which quantifies what percentage of scalp surface area is affected, served as the measure of disease severity. In humans, TCRbeta sequencing was performed on scalp tissue and on sorted CD4+ and CD8+ peripheral blood T cells from healthy controls and from patients with patchy or totalis/universalis alopecia areata. Scalp clonality was compared among normal scalp (n=4), patchy alopecia areata scalp (n=8), and alopecia totalis/universalis scalp (n=8).

Broad study findings and their caveats: With tofacitinib, both scalp clonality and the number of expanded CD8+ clones among the top 100 scalp clones went down significantly. Scalp TCR repertoire analysis is complicated because resident alphabeta T cells in normal human skin are also sequenced, whereas mouse skin is dominated by gammadelta T cells. Because the treated cohort was small and included a single nonresponder, larger studies are needed to assess links between baseline CD8+ expansion and response. Many expanded lesional clones were found to persist in scalp and blood during tofacitinib treatment, and relapse after treatment cessation may be partly explained by this persistence. TCR sequences shared between patients were less clear than in mice, possibly partly because of HLA diversity in the patient population. Compared with normal scalp, lesional scalp, particularly in alopecia totalis/universalis, had higher clonality and more expanded CD8+ clones, which suggests antigenic drive.

Receptor libraries were prepared by the immunoSEQ multiplex PCR assay. RNA was extracted from all samples and reverse transcribed into cDNA, which served as template for TCR sequencing. First-strand cDNA was synthesized with SuperScript III using a 2:1 mix of oligo-dT and random hexamers. A synthetic immune receptor repertoire was used to measure amplification bias, and any remaining bias was corrected computationally. Per the original workflow: Raw reads were preprocessed for error removal, and CDR3 was defined according to IMGT conventions as running from the conserved cysteine to phenylalanine. Clonality was computed by normalizing Shannon entropy by log2 of the number of productive unique TCRs and subtracting the result from 1. Whether scalp clones were CD4 or CD8 was inferred by matching scalp TCRbeta sequences against CD4 and CD8 repertoires sorted from blood. Imported from immuneACCESS, the table was reduced by TCRdb to in-frame sequences with V and J called. These copies leave out some clones; in studies compared against another copy, an unresolved V gene accounts for under half, and the cause of the remainder is not known. V and J calls and clone size are copied from that table; D and trimming were computed from the DNA. Present in this sample are some 130,000 clones, 53% of which were seen just once. Of the sample, roughly 0.5% is held by the ten largest clones.

The time point label, read with the paper, signifies: less than five weeks on oral tofacitinib. The sample's treatment or condition label, in plain terms: oral pan-JAK inhibitor, 5-10 mg twice daily. Lesional scalp punch biopsies and peripheral blood were obtained from alopecia areata patients. PBMCs were separated by density centrifugation and stained for CD3, CD4 and CD8, after which CD4+ and CD8+ T cells were sorted on a FACSAria. Including cysteine and phenylalanine, the CDR3 has 17 amino acids. The DNA shown is the 51-base CDR3, in frame from base 1. Trimming leaves V shorter by 6 bases and J shorter by 4 bases, with the junction holding 17 bases beyond the gene matches. CDR1 and CDR2 are read off the germline V gene (reference sequence) as MNHEY and SMNVEV.

Recombination connected TRBV27 to TRBJ1-2; a stretch of 7 junction bases matches TRBD1. The sequenced sample was CD4+ T cells sorted from blood, obtained at week 4, from a patient treated with tofacitinib. This clonotype originated in a human donor with alopecia areata. The nucleotide sequence reads as follows: TGTGCCAGCAGAACCCTTGATTCGACAGGGCATAGCTATGGCTACACCTTC. Its protein is CASRTLDSTGHSYGYTF.